Reported below is one T cell receptor (beta chain). This sample is part of a study of T cells in Graves' hyperthyroidism and ophthalmopathy. Study information: Peripheral blood was acquired at first diagnosis, ahead of any therapy whatsoever.

The source material, RNA transcripts, was used to amplify TCR beta CDR3 regions. The HTBI primer set drove a first-round RT-PCR of the TCR CDR3. Each CDR3 protein gets one entry after TCRdb re-called the multiplex PCR reads with MiXCR. The data contain more than 550,000 distinct CDR3 sequences, about 17% of them seen just once; the ten biggest clones take up over 15%. Germline V gene lookup returns CDR1 SGHDN and CDR2 FVKESK. The CDR3 spans 19 residues. J gave up 6 bases and V 0 bases, and 16 bases lay outside the gene matches. This clonotype was obtained from a woman in her fifties or sixties with Graves' hyperthyroidism that later progressed to Graves' ophthalmopathy. The sequenced sample was blood. The chain couples TRBV14 to TRBJ2-7; the match to TRBD1 covers 11 bases. The CDR3 bases are TGTGCCAGCAGCCAAGACGGGAGGGACAGGGGGTTCCCAAGTGCCGAGCAGTACTTC. It encodes CASSQDGRDRGFPSAEQYF.